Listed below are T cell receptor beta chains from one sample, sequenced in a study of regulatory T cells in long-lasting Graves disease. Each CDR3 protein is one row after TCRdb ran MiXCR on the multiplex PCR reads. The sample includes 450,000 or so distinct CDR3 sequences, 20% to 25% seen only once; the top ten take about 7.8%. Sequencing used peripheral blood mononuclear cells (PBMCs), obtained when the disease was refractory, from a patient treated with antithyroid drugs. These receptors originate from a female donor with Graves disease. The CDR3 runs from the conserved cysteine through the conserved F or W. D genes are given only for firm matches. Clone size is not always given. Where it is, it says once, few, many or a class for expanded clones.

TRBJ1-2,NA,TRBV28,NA,CASRSRHGGYTF,TGTGCCAGCAGATCACGTCACGGAGGCTACACCTTC
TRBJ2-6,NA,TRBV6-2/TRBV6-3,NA,CASSYSKEVTSSSGANVLTF,TGTGCCAGCAGTTACTCGAAAGAAGTTACCTCGAGCTCTGGGGCCAACGTCCTGACTTTC
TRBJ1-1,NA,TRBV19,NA,CASSLQGGKAFF,TGTGCCAGTAGTCTCCAGGGAGGGAAAGCTTTCTTT
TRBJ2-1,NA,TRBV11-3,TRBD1,CASSLSGQSSYNEQFF,TGTGCCAGCAGCTTGTCGGGACAGAGCTCCTACAATGAGCAGTTCTTC
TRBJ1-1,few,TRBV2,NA,CASSQGQPYMNTEAFF,TGTGCCAGCAGCCAAGGACAGCCCTACATGAACACTGAAGCTTTCTTT
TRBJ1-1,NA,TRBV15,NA,CVTSRDLRVTEAFF,TGTGTCACCAGCAGAGACTTAAGGGTTACTGAAGCTTTCTTT
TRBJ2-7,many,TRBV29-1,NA,CSVAGAYEQYF,TGCAGCGTTGCGGGGGCCTACGAGCAGTACTTC
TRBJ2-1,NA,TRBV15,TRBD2,CATSRDSGGYNEQFF,TGTGCCACCAGCAGAGATAGCGGGGGGTACAATGAGCAGTTCTTC
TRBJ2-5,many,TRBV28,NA,CASSSTTDDQETQYF,TGTGCCAGCAGTTCCACCACTGACGACCAAGAGACCCAGTACTTC
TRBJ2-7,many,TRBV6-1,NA,CASSAGLLWEQYF,TGTGCCAGCAGTGCAGGACTCCTCTGGGAGCAGTACTTC
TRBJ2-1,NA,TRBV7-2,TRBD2,CASSPWTSGRTNEQFF,TGTGCCAGCAGCCCTTGGACTAGCGGGAGGACGAATGAGCAGTTCTTC
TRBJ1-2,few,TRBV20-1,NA,CSAREPGTNYGYTF,TGCAGTGCTAGAGAGCCGGGGACTAACTATGGCTACACCTTC
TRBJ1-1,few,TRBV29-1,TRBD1,CSVGGLGWTEAFF,TGCAGCGTAGGGGGCCTTGGGTGGACTGAAGCTTTCTTT
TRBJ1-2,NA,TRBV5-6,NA,CASSRQTMKTPAGYTF,TGTGCCAGCAGCCGACAAACAATGAAGACTCCGGCCGGCTACACCTTC
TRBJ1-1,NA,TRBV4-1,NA,CASRHVGDTEAFF,TGCGCCAGCAGGCACGTGGGGGACACTGAAGCTTTCTTT
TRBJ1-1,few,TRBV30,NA,CAWSVRSGGAFF,TGTGCCTGGAGTGTACGTTCGGGGGGGGCTTTCTTT
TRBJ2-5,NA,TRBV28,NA,CASRHSGANVLTFGAGMAQYF,NA
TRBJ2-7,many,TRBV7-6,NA,CASSLEGASSYEQYF,TGTGCCAGCAGCTTAGAAGGAGCCTCCTCCTACGAGCAGTACTTC
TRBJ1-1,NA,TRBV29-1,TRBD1,CSVEEPGQSEAFF,TGCAGCGTTGAAGAACCGGGACAGTCTGAAGCTTTCTTT
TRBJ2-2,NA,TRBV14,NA,CASSAMVNRVLTGELFF,TGTGCCAGCAGCGCGATGGTTAACAGGGTATTAACCGGGGAGCTGTTTTTT